These 19 T cell receptor beta chains came from one sample sequenced in a study of T cells in Graves' hyperthyroidism and ophthalmopathy. Using RNA transcripts as the source, TCR beta CDR3 regions were amplified. First-round RT-PCR with HTBI primers amplified the TCR CDR3 region. From the multiplex PCR reads, TCRdb called clonotypes with MiXCR, one entry per CDR3 protein. The sample consists of roughly 710,000 distinct CDR3 sequences, roughly a third of them appearing once. Sequencing was performed on blood. These receptors all come from a middle-aged woman with Graves' hyperthyroidism.

This clonotype showed up many times. J is TRBJ1-5 and V is TRBV7-2; maybe TRBD1 (5 bases). Germline CDR1 SGHTA, CDR2 FQGNSA. The CDR3 sequence is 15 residues long. V lost 4 bases and J lost 3, with 13 bases in between. CDR3 residues: CASSSRRDLNQPQHF. The DNA of the CDR3 is TGTGCCAGCAGCTCTCGCCGGGACCTCAATCAGCCCCAGCATTTT.

The chain employs TRBV20-1 and TRBJ2-5; no firm D call. Germline assignment: CDR1 DFQATT and CDR2 SNEGSKA (reference sequence). V was shortened by 1 base and J by 0 bases, with 12 bases between the two germline ends. The CDR3 has 15 amino acids. In nucleotides, the CDR3 is TGCAGTGCTAGAGTCAGTGACTCGTACCAAGAGACCCAGTACTTC. This translates into CSARVSDSYQETQYF.

This clonotype has only a few counts. In DNA form, the CDR3 reads TGCGCCAGCAGCCACGGTTGGACAAGTTGGAACTATGGCTACACCTTC. The encoded protein is CASSHGWTSWNYGYTF. The chain carries TRBV4-3 and TRBJ1-2, with D maybe TRBD1 (5 bases). The CDR3 sequence is 16 residues long. Germline loops: CDR1 LGHNA, CDR2 YSLEER. V dropped 3 bases and J dropped 2 bases, with 16 bases sitting between them.

In its sample, this clonotype was seen a few times. V gene TRBV5-1 combines with J gene TRBJ2-7; the D gene is possibly TRBD1 (6 bases). Germline V gene sequence: CDR1 SGHRS, CDR2 YFSETQ. Trimming stripped 0 bases from V and 4 bases from J, with 14 bases between. The CDR3 spans 15 residues. The CDR3 here is CASSLAETGGYEQYF. DNA for the CDR3: TGCGCCAGCAGCTTGGCCGAGACAGGCGGATACGAGCAGTACTTC.

This sequence joins TRBV24-1 and TRBJ1-5; 9 bases match TRBD1. The CDR3 is 16 residues long. Germline V gene lookup returns CDR1 KGHDR and CDR2 SFDVKD. With 10 bases clipped from V and 4 bases from J, the junction kept 13 bases outside the gene matches. CDR3 bases: TGTGCCACACAAGGGCCGGGACAGGGCTTTAATCAGCCCCAGCATTTT. Translated, it gives CATQGPGQGFNQPQHF.

This clonotype has only one observation. This chain joins TRBV7-3 and TRBJ1-2; D remains unclear. CDR1 is SGHTA and CDR2 is FQGTGA in the germline V gene. Trimming took 1 base from V and 13 from J, leaving 16 bases between them. CDR3 size: 13 residues. The CDR3 DNA reads as TGTGCCAGCAGCTTAAATGGAGACAAAGGTCGCACCTTC. It codes for CASSLNGDKGRTF.

This clonotype has a count of ten or more. The V and J genes are TRBV2 and TRBJ1-2; D is ambiguous. The CDR3 is 11 residues long. Trimming left V 1 base short and J 8 bases short, with 5 bases between. CDR1 is SNHLY and CDR2 is FYNNEI in the germline V gene. The CDR3 DNA is TGTGCCAGCAGTGAAGTTGGGGGCTACACCTTC. Translated: CASSEVGGYTF.

The rearrangement links TRBV19 to TRBJ2-6, with D tentatively TRBD2 (6 bases). Germline loops: CDR1 LNHDA, CDR2 SQIVND (reference sequence). This CDR3 comprises 18 residues. Trimming pared 7 bases from V and 0 bases from J, leaving 19 bases between. The CDR3 region has the DNA TGTGCCAGTACCCTACACAACGGGGGTCCCTCTGGGGCCAACGTCCTGACTTTC. Translated, it gives CASTLHNGGPSGANVLTF.

The chain uses TRBV25-1 and TRBJ1-2, with a tentative D call TRBD1 (5 bases). Trimming pared 5 bases from V and 8 bases from J, leaving 12 bases between. The CDR3 sequence is 12 residues long. Germline loops: CDR1 MGHDK, CDR2 SYGVNS. Written as DNA, the CDR3 is TGTGCCAGCAGTATACCAGGGAGAGGCTACACCTTC. It translates to CASSIPGRGYTF.

This chain links TRBV6-5 with TRBJ2-7; TRBD2 matches 8 bases. Per the germline V gene, CDR1 is MNHEY and CDR2 is SVGAGI. The CDR3 consists of 13 residues. Unmatched junction bases numbered 3, after V lost 7 bases and J lost 1 base. DNA of the CDR3: TGTGCCAGCACCCGGGGGGGGTCCTACGAGCAGTACTTC. It is translated as CASTRGGSYEQYF.

Concerning this clonotype: This clone may be a read error of a much larger clone one base away. V usage is TRBV15 and J usage is TRBJ1-1, with D perhaps matching TRBD1 (6 bases). Trimming took off 10 bases at V and 0 bases at J, with 15 bases between the two ends. This CDR3 has 14 amino acids. Germline CDR1 LNHNV, CDR2 YYDKDF (reference sequence). CDR3 coding DNA: TGTGCCAGCAGTGAAGACAGGATGAACACTGAAGCTTTCTTT. Its translation is CASSEDRMNTEAFF.

This chain joins TRBV5-8 and TRBJ2-7; 7 positions match TRBD2. The germline CDR1 and CDR2 sequences are SGHTS and YDEGEE. With V trimmed by 0 bases and J by 4 bases, 7 bases remained unmatched. The CDR3 is 15 residues long. The CDR3 DNA reads as TGTGCCAGCAGCTTGGTGGGGCGGGAGTGGTACGAGCAGTACTTC. Residues: CASSLVGREWYEQYF.

This clonotype appeared many times. The rearrangement links TRBV6-5 to TRBJ1-1, with D possibly TRBD1 on 6 matching bases. Germline V gene data show CDR1 as MNHEY and CDR2 as SVGAGI. CDR3 length: 14 residues. V lost 2 bases and J 4 bases, leaving 11 bases between the germline ends. The CDR3 protein is CASSYVGASTEAFF. Written as DNA, the CDR3 is TGTGCCAGCAGTTACGTGGGGGCGTCCACTGAAGCTTTCTTT.

The DNA of the CDR3 is TGTGCCAGTAGTATCCAGGGGTTTGCTTTCAATCAGCCCCAGCATTTT. It codes for CASSIQGFAFNQPQHF. This chain joins TRBV19 and TRBJ1-5; possibly TRBD1 for D (6 bases). Per germline, CDR1 LNHDA and CDR2 SQIVND (reference sequence). The CDR3 sequence is 16 residues long. V lost 3 bases and J lost 3, with 15 bases in between. Looking up the rest from reference TRBV19 and TRBJ1-5 gives the full variable domain: DGGITQSPKYLFRKEGQNVTLSCEQNLNHDAMYWYRQDPGQGLRLIYYSQIVNDFQKGDIAEGYSVSREKKESFPLTVTSAQKNPTAFYLCASSIQGFAFNQPQHFGDGTRLSIL.

The rearrangement uses TRBV7-8 and TRBJ1-5; D perhaps matches TRBD1 (6 bases). Looked up from germline, CDR1 is SGHVS and CDR2 is FQNEAQ. This CDR3 has 17 residues. V lost 6 bases and J lost 0, with 18 bases in between. The CDR3 reads CASSSFTGRYSNQPQHF. The CDR3 coding sequence is TGTGCCAGCAGTAGCTTTACAGGGCGTTATAGCAATCAGCCCCAGCATTTT.

The table lists this clonotype with many counts. V and J are TRBV9 and TRBJ1-2, with D hard to call. Trimming shortened V by 2 bases and J by 8 bases, and 10 bases separated the two germline ends. Germline values: CDR1 SGDLS, CDR2 YYNGEE. The CDR3 has 12 amino acids. For the CDR3, the DNA is TGTGCCAGCAGCGTTATTGAGGGCGGCTACACCTTC. Protein: CASSVIEGGYTF.

The chain uses TRBV2 and TRBJ2-3; D not certain. This CDR3 has 12 amino acids. Between the trimmed V and J ends, which lost 6 bases and 4 bases, there was a span of 8 bases. CDR1 is SNHLY, CDR2 FYNNEI, per germline. CDR3 residues: CASSPDADTQYF. Here the CDR3 DNA reads TGTGCCAGCAGCCCTGATGCAGATACGCAGTATTTT.

This clonotype was recorded at least ten times. The chain uses TRBV20-1 and TRBJ1-1; TRBD1 is a possible D gene (6 bases). V was cut by 7 bases and J by 4 bases, with 13 bases left in between. Looked up from germline, CDR1 is DFQATT and CDR2 is SNEGSKA (reference sequence). The CDR3 spans 12 residues. CDR3 loop: CSGGGRATEAFF. In DNA, the CDR3 is TGCAGTGGGGGGGGCAGGGCCACTGAAGCTTTCTTT.

Ten or more counts support this clonotype. The chain combines TRBV7-9 with TRBJ2-7; D gene ambiguous. Germline CDR1 SEHNR, CDR2 FQNEAQ (reference sequence). V was shortened by 3 bases and J by 4 bases, with 10 bases between the two germline ends. The length of the CDR3 is 13 residues. The CDR3, as DNA: TGTGCCAGCAGCTTCTCCTTGGAGTACGAGCAGTACTTC. It encodes CASSFSLEYEQYF.